This entry lists 2 T cell receptor beta chains sequenced from one sample in a study of T cell responses to AZD1222 COVID-19 vaccine. Clones were sequenced by immunoSEQ multiplex PCR, and TCRdb holds only the in-frame ones, with some missing. This table has 110,000 or so clones, about 85% appearing once. This material consisted of peripheral blood, taken on day 0 of AZD1222 vaccination. These receptor sequences come from an adult in good health.

The chain carries TRBV9 and TRBJ2-3, with 13 bases aligning to TRBD2. The CDR3 runs to 16 residues. The germline CDR1 and CDR2 sequences are SGDLS and YYNGEE. With 2 bases clipped from V and 7 bases from J, the junction kept 7 bases outside the gene matches. In DNA, the CDR3 is TGTGCCAGCAGCGTTGAACTAGCGGGGGGGCAAAATACGCAGTATTTT. It yields the protein CASSVELAGGQNTQYF.

This chain connects TRBV6-5 to TRBJ1-1; TRBD1 matches 12 bases. After removal of 8 bases from V and 3 bases from J, the junction contained 7 bases not matched to a gene. Germline-derived CDR1 and CDR2 are MNHEY and SVGAGI. This CDR3 is 15 amino acids long. CDR3 sequence (DNA): TGTGCCAGCGGCCGGGACAGGGGGCAGGACACTGAAGCTTTCTTT. This codes for CASGRDRGQDTEAFF.